A selection of T cell receptor beta chains follows, all from one sample in a study of vaccination effects on CD4 cells after COVID-19. For these receptors, no antigen is known. TCRdb keeps only in-frame clones here, not all; method: immunoSEQ multiplex PCR. The profile shows about 43,000 clones, about 80% of them singletons. Sequencing was performed on CD4+ T cells from PBMCs cultured with SARS-CoV-2 spike peptides, taken before COVID-19 vaccination. These receptors all come from a human donor who received a COVID-19 vaccine. Both conserved end residues are part of each CDR3.

J	length	V	CDR3
TRBJ2-5	12	TRBV3-1/TRBV3-2	CASSHSYETQYF
TRBJ1-4	16	TRBV5-1	CASKTTAGRTNEKLFF
TRBJ1-4	15	TRBV18	CASSPGTVLNEKLFF
TRBJ2-5	14	TRBV7-2	CASRRKDRVETQYF
TRBJ2-3	15	TRBV6-5	CASGRKSGEEDTQYF
TRBJ2-3	16	TRBV24-1	CATSTIAGGHGDTQYF
TRBJ2-1	13	TRBV5-4	CASSLANQGEQFF
TRBJ1-3	14	TRBV19	CASHPAGFGNTIYF
TRBJ1-1	14	TRBV3-1/TRBV3-2	CASSQGDENTEAFF
TRBJ1-6	16	TRBV5-6	CASSFTPGQGVLPLHF
TRBJ1-2	14	TRBV28	CAVRRGGSNYGYTF
TRBJ1-3	16	TRBV5-1	CASSFNGPRSGNTIYF
TRBJ1-2	13	TRBV5-6	CASRDIGGNGYTF
TRBJ2-3	14	TRBV6-4	CASSDGGGTDTQYF
TRBJ2-1	15	TRBV6-5	CASRSPRGPYNEQFF
TRBJ2-5	16	TRBV2	CASSEDRANSKETQYF
TRBJ1-3	14	TRBV5-6	CASSLQSSGNTIYF
TRBJ1-4	16	TRBV7-6	CASSLSDRAGYEKLFF
TRBJ1-2	14	TRBV6-5	CASRRGQGTYGYTF
TRBJ1-2	11	TRBV25-1	CASSVGGGYTF
TRBJ2-2	15	TRBV6-5	CASSYSNQGRRELFF
TRBJ1-2	15	TRBV19	CASSIISTGGYGYTF
TRBJ1-2	15	TRBV6-5	CASSYISGRREGYTF
TRBJ1-4	13	TRBV19	CASRSRADEKLFF
TRBJ1-2	17	TRBV4-3	CASSQDMAGGYIYGYTF
TRBJ1-1	14	TRBV7-2	CASSLGRVGTEAFF
TRBJ2-2	19	TRBV5-1	CASRIRTGAPKLDTGELFF
TRBJ2-5	15	TRBV9	CASSVLDSGSETQYF
TRBJ2-1	16	TRBV5-1	CASSTGQGLSYNEQFF
TRBJ2-3	17	TRBV24-1	CATSDPTSGGAVDTQYF
TRBJ2-4	15	TRBV7-9	CASSRYRPDQNIQYF
TRBJ2-3	11	TRBV2	CASNNQGTQYF
TRBJ1-3	15	TRBV5-1	CASSSNGDGGNTIYF
TRBJ1-2	13	TRBV12-3/TRBV12-4	CASTSTTGSGYTF
TRBJ2-4	15	TRBV19	CASSIGGAAKNIQYF
TRBJ1-5	13	TRBV27	CASSFYDNQPQHF
TRBJ1-1	14	TRBV4-1	CASSLWSGNPEAFF
TRBJ2-2	15	TRBV9	CASSPRATNTGELFF
TRBJ2-4	15	TRBV24-1	CATSDPSGAKNIQYF
TRBJ1-5	14	TRBV24-1	CATSDSRARQPQHF
TRBJ2-5	15	TRBV2	CASSEGGDVRKTQYF
TRBJ1-2	13	TRBV30	CAWRLQGALGYTF
TRBJ1-1	14	TRBV3-1/TRBV3-2	CASSPQDRFPEAFF
TRBJ2-3	16	TRBV7-2	CASSLALAGATDTQYF
TRBJ2-2	13	TRBV5-1	CASSLVATGELFF
TRBJ1-4	13	TRBV5-1	CASSLTTREKLFF
TRBJ1-1	13	TRBV25-1	CASRQGGGTEAFF
TRBJ2-6	15	TRBV5-1	CASSLGTAGANVLTF
TRBJ2-1	15	TRBV12-5	CASGWGQSSYNEQFF
TRBJ2-6	14	TRBV6-1	CATRGGSGANVLTF
TRBJ2-5	13	TRBV5-4	CASSLGGSETQYF
TRBJ2-2	16	TRBV7-3	CASSLTNTPNTGELFF
TRBJ2-4	14	TRBV7-2	CASSLQGLGNIQYF
TRBJ2-3	15	TRBV19	CASRTHGGITDTQYF